This entry concerns a single T cell receptor (beta chain). Its target antigen remains unknown. No clone much larger than this one lies a single base away; base qualities are absent. Systemically healthy Caucasian individuals from Russia, some 36 in total and aged roughly 6 to 100 years, were included as donors. Ten milliliters of peripheral blood were drawn from each donor into EDTA-treated Vacutainer tubes. PBMCs were isolated by Ficoll-Paque density-gradient centrifugation, with at least 7 million obtained per sample. Trizol reagent was used to extract total RNA from the PBMCs, yielding at least 6 micrograms per sample. For every donor, an aliquot of PBMCs went through flow cytometry to measure the percentages of naive CD45RAhigh/CD27high T cells. This record belongs to a study of blood T cells in healthy people across ages (dated by TCRdb to about 2015). Study-level background: In model experiments, roughly one uniquely barcoded TCR beta cDNA molecule per two T cells was captured by template switching. The study measured age-related changes in TCR beta repertoire diversity using deep sequencing normalized with unique cDNA molecular identifiers. The study analyzed two additional independent replicas of 1 million unique cDNA reads from the same blood draw for two donors, one aged 18 to 30 and one aged 80 or older. The donors were split into four age groups: young (average around 15 years), middle-aged (39), aged (approximately 60) and long-lived (roughly 86). Findings and caveats that apply to the study as a whole: Observed TCR beta diversity per million T cells fell roughly linearly with age, and a significant reduction was already apparent by age approximately 41. Observed TCR beta diversity correlated strongly with the percentage of naive T cells measured by flow cytometry. Since profiling was done on bulk unsorted PBMCs, naive and antigen-experienced compartments could not be conclusively compared. Compared with the aged group, more naive CD4+ T cells, fewer expanded clones and increased TCR diversity were shown by the long-lived group, suggesting age selection. Donor CMV infection status was unknown, potentially confounding age-related changes in expanded clonotypes. Estimates of total diversity from one million sequenced T cells were regarded as lower bounds and underestimates.

The library was made by 5' RACE. Sequencing used an Illumina HiSeq 2500. The second PCR ran for roughly 7 to 12 cycles and used a J-beta primer mix along with a sample-barcoded 5' primer. A template-switch 5' adaptor carrying 12 random nucleotides introduced a unique molecular identifier onto each TCR beta cDNA molecule. Each sample yielded at least 3 million CDR3-containing paired-end reads. All of the RNA was converted into first-strand cDNA using the Mint cDNA synthesis kit, with a TRBC-specific oligonucleotide serving as the primer. Following uracil-DNA glycosylase treatment, a first 18-cycle PCR with universal primers M1SS and BC2_uni_R was performed on all cDNA. The original methods were these. Normalization of each sample was performed by random selection of 1 million high-quality reads, each carrying a distinct molecular identifier. Instead of being binned into consensus sequences, reads with shared molecular identifiers were discarded. CDR3 identification, clonotype clustering and error correction used MiTCR with a Q25 quality threshold and the strictest error-elimination algorithm. A nonparametric unseen species model with Euler transformation was used to estimate lower-bound total TCR beta diversity. TCRdb handled the public reads itself, with Q25 trimming in fastp and clone calling in MiXCR, and kept productive beta chains. Each entry merges the rows of one CDR3 protein and shows their most common DNA and genes. The V and J calls shown here were made by TCRdb, not taken from the authors' results. The sample table holds 800,000 to 950,000 distinct CDR3 sequences, of which about 28% were seen once. The biggest ten clones account for roughly 10% of the sample.

Germline trimming amounts to 5 bases on V and 2 bases on J, with 8 as the count of junction bases outside the gene matches. CDR1 and CDR2 are drawn from the germline V gene (reference sequence): LNHNV, YYDKDF. The CDR3 spans 16 residues, from the cysteine through the phenylalanine. This entry keeps only the CDR3 DNA: 48 bases, framed from base 1. This sample also appeared in a second study, on T cells of mothers and their children. The second study also describes: Nine systemically healthy Caucasian individuals served as donors, namely three mothers together with their six children. cDNA synthesis consumed the entire amount of extracted RNA, loaded at around 1.5 ug RNA in each 15 ul reaction. In the second PCR, sample barcodes and 2-4 random nucleotides were introduced via the M1S primer. Over 8 million TCR beta CDR3 reads were obtained for each mother, and 2.7 million or so reads were obtained for each child. Thymic selection shapes the output of TCR recombination in a similar way in related and unrelated pairs, and inherited differences have a minor effect. Normalized repertoire overlap was always found to be slightly, but never significantly, higher in related mother-child pairs than in unrelated mother-child pairs. No persistent microchimeric T cell clones were detected, at a sensitivity of about 100 clones per million clonotypes. To look for features that set related mother-child pairs apart from unrelated individuals, the researchers ran deep NGS to compare the TCR beta repertoires of mothers and children. On average, the children were around 11 +/- 4 years old, while the mothers were approximately 41 +/- 4 years old. After adapter ligation with NEBNext reagents, the libraries were sequenced on Illumina HiSeq 2000 with 100+100 nt paired-end reads. To prevent cross-contamination, the mother and child libraries were prepared one month apart and sequenced in separate runs. For each donor, somewhere between about 500,000 and 2,000,000 distinct TCR beta clonotypes were identified. Naive TCR beta clonotypes were estimated from low-frequency clonotypes matched to each donor's FACS-determined naive share, without sorting.

This sequence uses TRBV15 and TRBJ2-1; 8 junctional bases match TRBD2. Material for sequencing was blood. This TCR was sampled from a woman aged 40 to 55 in good health. Here the CDR3 is given as CATSPLGRGAYNEQFF. The sequence in DNA is TGTGCCACCAGCCCCTTGGGGCGGGGGGCCTACAATGAGCAGTTCTTC.